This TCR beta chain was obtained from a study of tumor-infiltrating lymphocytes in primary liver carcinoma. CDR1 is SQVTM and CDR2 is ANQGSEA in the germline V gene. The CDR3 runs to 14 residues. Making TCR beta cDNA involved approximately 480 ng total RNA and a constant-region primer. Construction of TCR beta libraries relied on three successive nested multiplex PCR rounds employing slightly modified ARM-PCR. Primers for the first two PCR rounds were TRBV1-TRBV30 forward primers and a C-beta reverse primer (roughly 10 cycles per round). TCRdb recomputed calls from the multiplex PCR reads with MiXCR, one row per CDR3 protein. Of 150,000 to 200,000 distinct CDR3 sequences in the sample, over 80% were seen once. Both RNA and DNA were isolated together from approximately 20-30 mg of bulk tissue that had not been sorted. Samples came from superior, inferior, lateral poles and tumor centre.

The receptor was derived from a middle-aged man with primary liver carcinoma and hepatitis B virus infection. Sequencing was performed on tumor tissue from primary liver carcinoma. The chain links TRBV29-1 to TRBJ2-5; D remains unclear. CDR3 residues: CNVEFPTAQETQYF. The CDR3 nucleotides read TGCAATGTTGAATTCCCAACCGCCCAAGAGACCCAGTACTTC.